The TCR beta chain described here comes from a study of blood T cells in healthy people across ages. A second about 7 to 12 cycle PCR used barcoded and J-beta primers. TCRdb called the 5' RACE reads again in MiXCR, with one record for every CDR3 protein. The sample holds more than 450,000 distinct CDR3 sequences, around 27% seen once. Trimming pared 0 bases from V and 3 bases from J, leaving 7 bases between. The CDR3 extends over 13 amino acids. Per germline, CDR1 SGHDT and CDR2 YYEEEE. This clonotype showed up many times. A further study also used this sample, focusing on T cells of mothers and their children.

Sequencing used blood. The genes are TRBV5-6 and TRBJ2-7; unclear D gene. This receptor was identified in a boy between 2 and 10 years old in good health. The CDR3 is CASSLDGYYEQYF. The CDR3 nucleotides are TGTGCCAGCAGCTTGGACGGGTACTACGAGCAGTACTTC.